This T cell receptor beta chain was documented in a study of early T cells in non-severe SARS-CoV-2 infection. The CDR3 runs to 15 residues. The germline V gene has CDR1 SGHTA and CDR2 FQGNSA. After removal of 5 bases from V and 7 bases from J, the junction contained 11 bases not matched to a gene. This clonotype was seen at least ten times. TCRdb ran MiXCR on the 5' RACE reads and lists one entry per CDR3 protein. Of 68,000 or so distinct CDR3 sequences in the sample, roughly 13% were seen once. The clonotype comes from an adult who was a healthcare worker with PCR-confirmed SARS-CoV-2 infection or an uninfected control (not recorded which). The chain uses TRBV7-2 and TRBJ2-1; 7 nucleotides line up with TRBD1. Sequencing was done on a sample of whole blood. Written as DNA, the CDR3 is TGTGCCAGCAGCCTACGACAGGGTATGGCGAATGAGCAGTTCTTC. This translates into CASSLRQGMANEQFF.